This T cell receptor beta chain came from a study of early T cells in non-severe SARS-CoV-2 infection. In the library, individual cDNA molecules carried attached unique molecular identifiers. TCRdb re-analysed the 5' RACE reads in MiXCR, keeping a single row per CDR3 protein. The table has tens of thousands of distinct CDR3 sequences, 11% seen once. CDR1 MNHEY and CDR2 SVGAGI come from the germline V gene. CDR3 size: 14 residues. V lost 6 bases to trimming and J lost 0 bases; unmatched junction nucleotides: 5. The receptor comes from an adult who was a healthcare worker with PCR-confirmed SARS-CoV-2 infection or an uninfected control (not recorded which). V is TRBV6-5 and J is TRBJ2-7, with 7 bases fitting TRBD1. The specimen was whole blood, collected at baseline. The CDR3 region has the DNA TGTGCCAGCAGGGCGACAGGGAACTCCTACGAGCAGTACTTC. This codes for CASRATGNSYEQYF.